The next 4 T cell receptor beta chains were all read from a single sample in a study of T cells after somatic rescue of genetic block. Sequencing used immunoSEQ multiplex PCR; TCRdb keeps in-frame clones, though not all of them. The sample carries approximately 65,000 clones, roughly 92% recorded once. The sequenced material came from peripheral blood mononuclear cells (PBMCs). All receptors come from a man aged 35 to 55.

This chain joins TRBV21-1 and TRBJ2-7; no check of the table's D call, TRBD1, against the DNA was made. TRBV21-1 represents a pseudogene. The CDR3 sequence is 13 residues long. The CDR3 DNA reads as TGTGCCAGCAGCGGGACAGGGCAGGGCGAGCAGTACTTC. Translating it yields CASSGTGQGEQYF.

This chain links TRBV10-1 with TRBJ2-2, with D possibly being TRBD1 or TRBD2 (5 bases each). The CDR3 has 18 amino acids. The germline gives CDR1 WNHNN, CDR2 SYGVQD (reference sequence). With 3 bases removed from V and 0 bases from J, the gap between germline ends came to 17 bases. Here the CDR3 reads CASSDLLTGTSNTGELFF. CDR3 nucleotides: TGCGCCAGCAGTGATCTACTAACCGGGACCTCGAACACCGGGGAGCTGTTTTTT.

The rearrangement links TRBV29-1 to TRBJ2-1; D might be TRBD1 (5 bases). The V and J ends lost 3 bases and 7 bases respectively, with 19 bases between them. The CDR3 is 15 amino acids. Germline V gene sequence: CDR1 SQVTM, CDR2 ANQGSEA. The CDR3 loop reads CSVESSGLGVNEQFF. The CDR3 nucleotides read TGCAGCGTTGAGTCGTCAGGGCTTGGGGTGAATGAGCAGTTCTTC.

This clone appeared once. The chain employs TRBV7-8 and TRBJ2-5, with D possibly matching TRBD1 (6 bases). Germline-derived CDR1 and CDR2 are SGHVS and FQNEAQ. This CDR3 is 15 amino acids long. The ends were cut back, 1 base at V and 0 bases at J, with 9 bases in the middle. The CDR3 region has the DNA TGTGCCAGCAGCTTAGAATACAGGGACCAAGAGACCCAGTACTTC. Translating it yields CASSLEYRDQETQYF.